The clone carrying this T cell receptor (beta chain) appeared once. Its target is not known. The data belong to a study of post-analysis software for immune sequencing data. Overall study results and limits: In multiple sclerosis, normalized Chao1 diversity was significantly below that of controls. About 5 TRBV segments (TRBV5-6, TRBV5-1 and TRBV20-1 among them) occurred more frequently in patients than in controls.

This CDR3 comprises 16 residues. V shed 5 bases, J shed 3 bases, and the junction held 9 bases outside the gene matches. Germline values: CDR1 MNHEY, CDR2 SMNVEV (reference sequence). Unique molecular identifiers had been added to the TCR beta cDNA libraries. From the PCR reads, TCRdb called clonotypes with MiXCR, one entry per CDR3 protein. The sample yields about 760,000 distinct CDR3 sequences, around 27% seen once. The chain links TRBV27 to TRBJ2-2; 7 bases line up with TRBD1. What was sequenced was blood. The receptor's source is a girl between 5 and 17 years old with multiple sclerosis. The CDR3 loop reads CASSLGTAGDTGELFF. The CDR3 region has the DNA TGTGCCAGCAGTCTTGGGACAGCCGGCGACACCGGGGAGCTGTTTTTT.